This T cell receptor (beta chain) was documented in a study of blood T cell repertoires in COVID-19. At the level of the study: COVID-19 samples, acute and convalescent, were from the United States, Italy and Spain. PBMCs, B-cell-depleted T cells, or T cells provided the cDNA or gDNA that made up the material.

This CDR3 comprises 15 residues. The V segment lost 7 bases and the J segment 1 base; nucleotides outside the gene matches: 5. Germline CDR1 is SGHDT and CDR2 is YYEEEE. The protocol was immunoSEQ multiplex PCR, while the TCRdb copy is restricted to in-frame clones and leaves out a portion. Of 90,000 to 120,000 clones in the sample, around 88% were seen once. The genes are TRBV5-6 and TRBJ2-1; 10 bases fit TRBD2. The sequence derives from a man over 45 with active or convalescent COVID-19. Sequencing was performed on peripheral blood. The CDR3 reads CASHSSGSSYNEQFF. In DNA, the CDR3 is TGTGCCAGCCACTCTAGCGGGAGTTCCTACAATGAGCAGTTCTTC.